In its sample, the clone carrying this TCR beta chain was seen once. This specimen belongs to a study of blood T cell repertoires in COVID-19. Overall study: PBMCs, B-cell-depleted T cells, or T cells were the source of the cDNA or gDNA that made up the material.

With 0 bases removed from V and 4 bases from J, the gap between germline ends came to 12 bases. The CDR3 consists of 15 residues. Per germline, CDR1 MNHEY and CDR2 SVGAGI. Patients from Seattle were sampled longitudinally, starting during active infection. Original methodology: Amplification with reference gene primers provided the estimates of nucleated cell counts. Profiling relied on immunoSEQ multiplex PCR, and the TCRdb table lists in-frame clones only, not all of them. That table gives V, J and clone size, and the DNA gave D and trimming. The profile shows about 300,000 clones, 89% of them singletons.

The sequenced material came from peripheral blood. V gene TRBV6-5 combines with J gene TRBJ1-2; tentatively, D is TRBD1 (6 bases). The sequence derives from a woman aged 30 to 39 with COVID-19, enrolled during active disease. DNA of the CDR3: TGTGCCAGCAGTTACTCGATAACAGGGAGCTATGGCTACACCTTC. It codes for CASSYSITGSYGYTF.